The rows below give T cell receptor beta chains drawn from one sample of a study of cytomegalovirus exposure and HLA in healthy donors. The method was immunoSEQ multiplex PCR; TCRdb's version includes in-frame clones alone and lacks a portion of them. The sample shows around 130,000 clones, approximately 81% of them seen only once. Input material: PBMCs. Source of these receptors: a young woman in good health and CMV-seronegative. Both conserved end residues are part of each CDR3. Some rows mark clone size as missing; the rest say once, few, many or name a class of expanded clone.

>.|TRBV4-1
CASSQDSGSAALTEAFF
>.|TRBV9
CASSLEGGGYGYTF
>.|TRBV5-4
CASSLWGAGNEKLFF
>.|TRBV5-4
CASSLPGQGTYGYTF
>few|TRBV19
CASSIWEGRNSPLHF
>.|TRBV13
CASSLGTDGYTF
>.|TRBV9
CASSVDTGGDIQYF
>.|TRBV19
CASSIDGLAGNTQYF
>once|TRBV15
CATSRVDRGGVPGELFF
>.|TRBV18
CASSPGRAAHNEQFF
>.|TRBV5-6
CASSYADSGGAGEQFF